This T cell receptor beta chain was found in a study of OX40 agonist ivuxolimab in advanced cancers. This table comes from immunoSEQ multiplex PCR, and its TCRdb copy is limited to in-frame clones, with some not included. This sample has tens of thousands of clones; roughly four fifths occur once, and the top ten carry 3%. A note on this clone: What it binds is not known.

J was trimmed by 2 bases and V by 5 bases; bases with no gene match: 6. The CDR3 totals 15 residues. Germline CDR1 MNHNY, CDR2 SVGAGI (reference sequence). Regarding the study as a whole: There were also nonresponders showing low normalized T-cell clonal expansion. Both blood CD4+ and CD8+ T cells showed clonal growth by week 6 at 0.1 to 3.0 mg/kg.

This sequence joins TRBV6-6 and TRBJ2-7, with 10 bases matching TRBD1. The TCR originated in an adult with an advanced solid tumor such as melanoma, head and neck, liver or kidney cancer. Sequenced material: CD4+ or CD8+ T cells sorted from blood, taken in a trial of the OX40 agonist ivuxolimab. The CDR3 region has the DNA TGTGCCAGCAGTACAGGGACAGGGGCCCCCTACGAGCAGTACTTC. This codes for CASSTGTGAPYEQYF.